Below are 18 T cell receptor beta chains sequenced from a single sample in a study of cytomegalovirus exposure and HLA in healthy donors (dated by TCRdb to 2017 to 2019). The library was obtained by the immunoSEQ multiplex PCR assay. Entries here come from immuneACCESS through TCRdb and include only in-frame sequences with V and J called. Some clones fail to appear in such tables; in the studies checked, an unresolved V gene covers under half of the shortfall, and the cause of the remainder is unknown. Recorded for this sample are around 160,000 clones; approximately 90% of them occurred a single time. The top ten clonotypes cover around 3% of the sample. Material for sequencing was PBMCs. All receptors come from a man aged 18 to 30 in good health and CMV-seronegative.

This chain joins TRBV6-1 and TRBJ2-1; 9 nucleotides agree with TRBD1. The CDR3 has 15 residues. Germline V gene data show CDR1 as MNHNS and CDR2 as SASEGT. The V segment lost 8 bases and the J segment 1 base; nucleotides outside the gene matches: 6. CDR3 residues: CASGLGQGSYNEQFF. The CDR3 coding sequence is TGTGCCAGCGGGCTGGGACAGGGATCCTACAATGAGCAGTTCTTC.

The CDR3 is CASSLNIGQIYYGYTF. The CDR3 bases are TGTGCCAGCAGCTTAAACATTGGACAGATTTACTATGGCTACACCTTC. This chain joins TRBV7-9 and TRBJ1-2, with D perhaps TRBD1 (6 bases). This CDR3 is built from 16 residues. Germline CDR1 SEHNR, CDR2 FQNEAQ (reference sequence). Between the trimmed V and J ends, which lost 2 bases and 3 bases, there was a span of 16 bases.

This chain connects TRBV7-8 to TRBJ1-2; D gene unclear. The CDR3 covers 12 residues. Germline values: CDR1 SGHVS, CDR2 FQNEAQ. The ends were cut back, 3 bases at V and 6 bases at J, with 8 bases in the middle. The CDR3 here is CASSFGENGYTF. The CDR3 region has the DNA TGTGCCAGCAGCTTTGGGGAGAATGGCTACACCTTC.

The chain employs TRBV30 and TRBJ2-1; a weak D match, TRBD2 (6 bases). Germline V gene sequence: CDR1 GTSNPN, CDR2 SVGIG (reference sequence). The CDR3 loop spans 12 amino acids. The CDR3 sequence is CASGMHYNEQFF. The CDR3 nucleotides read TGTGCTAGCGGTATGCACTACAATGAGCAGTTCTTC.

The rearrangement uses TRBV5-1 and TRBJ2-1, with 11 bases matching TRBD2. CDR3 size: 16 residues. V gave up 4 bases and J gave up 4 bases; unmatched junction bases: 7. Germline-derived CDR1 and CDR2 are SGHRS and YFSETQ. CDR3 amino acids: CASSPLAGGMYNEQFF. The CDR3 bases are TGCGCCAGCAGCCCCCTAGCGGGAGGAATGTACAATGAGCAGTTCTTC.

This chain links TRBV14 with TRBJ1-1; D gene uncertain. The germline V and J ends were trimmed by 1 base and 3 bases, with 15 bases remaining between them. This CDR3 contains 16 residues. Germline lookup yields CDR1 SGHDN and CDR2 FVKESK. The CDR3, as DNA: TGTGCCAGCAGCCAAGCCCTGTCTTCAGGTGACACTGAAGCTTTCTTT. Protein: CASSQALSSGDTEAFF.

The CDR3 region is CASSSHDFSGANVLTF. As DNA, the CDR3 is TGTGCCAGCAGTTCCCATGACTTCTCTGGGGCCAACGTCCTGACTTTC. This chain links TRBV27 with TRBJ2-6; the D is unclear. This CDR3 is 16 amino acids long. With 4 bases removed from V and 0 bases from J, the gap between germline ends came to 10 bases. The germline gives CDR1 MNHEY, CDR2 SMNVEV (reference sequence).

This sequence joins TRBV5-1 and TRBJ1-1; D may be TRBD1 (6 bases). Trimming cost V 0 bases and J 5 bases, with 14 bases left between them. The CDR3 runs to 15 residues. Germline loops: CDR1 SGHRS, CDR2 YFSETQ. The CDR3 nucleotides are TGCGCCAGCAGCTTGGCCGAGGGGGGGCGAACTGAAGCTTTCTTT. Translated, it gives CASSLAEGGRTEAFF.

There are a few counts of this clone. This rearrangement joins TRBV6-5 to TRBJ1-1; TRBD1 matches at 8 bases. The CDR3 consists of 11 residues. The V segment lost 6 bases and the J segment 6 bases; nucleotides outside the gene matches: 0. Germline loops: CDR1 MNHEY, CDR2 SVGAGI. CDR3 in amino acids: CASRGQAEAFF. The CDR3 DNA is TGTGCCAGCAGGGGACAGGCTGAAGCTTTCTTT.

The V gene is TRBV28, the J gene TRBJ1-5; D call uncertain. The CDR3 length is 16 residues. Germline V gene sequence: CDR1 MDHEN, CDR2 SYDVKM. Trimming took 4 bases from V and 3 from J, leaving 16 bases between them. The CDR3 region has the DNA TGTGCCAGCAGTTGGTACCGTGACTTAGTCAATCAGCCCCAGCATTTT. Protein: CASSWYRDLVNQPQHF.

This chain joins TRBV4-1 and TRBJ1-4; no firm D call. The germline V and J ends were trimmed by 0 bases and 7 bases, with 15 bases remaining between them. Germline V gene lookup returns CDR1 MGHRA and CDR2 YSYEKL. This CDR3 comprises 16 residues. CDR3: CASSQDGAGRSEKLFF. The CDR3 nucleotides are TGCGCCAGCAGCCAAGATGGCGCGGGCAGAAGTGAAAAACTGTTTTTT.

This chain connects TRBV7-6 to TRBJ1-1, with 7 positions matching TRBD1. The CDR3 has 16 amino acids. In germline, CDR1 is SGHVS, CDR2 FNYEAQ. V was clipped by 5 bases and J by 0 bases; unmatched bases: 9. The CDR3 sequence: CASSVGTASLNTEAFF. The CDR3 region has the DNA TGTGCCAGCAGCGTTGGGACAGCTTCTCTGAACACTGAAGCTTTCTTT.

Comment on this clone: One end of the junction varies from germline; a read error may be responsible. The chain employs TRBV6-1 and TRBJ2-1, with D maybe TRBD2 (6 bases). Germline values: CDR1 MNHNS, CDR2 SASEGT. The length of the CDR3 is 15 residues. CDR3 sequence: CASSLLASANNEQLF. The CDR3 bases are TGTGCCAGCAGCCTTCTAGCGTCGGCTAACAATGAGCAGCTCTTC.

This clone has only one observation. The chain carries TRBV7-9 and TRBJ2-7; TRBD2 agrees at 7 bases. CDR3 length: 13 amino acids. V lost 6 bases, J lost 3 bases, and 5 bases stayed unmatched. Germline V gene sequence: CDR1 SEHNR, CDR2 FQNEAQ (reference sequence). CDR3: CASRWGEGYEQYF. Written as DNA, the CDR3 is TGTGCCAGCAGATGGGGGGAGGGCTACGAGCAGTACTTC.

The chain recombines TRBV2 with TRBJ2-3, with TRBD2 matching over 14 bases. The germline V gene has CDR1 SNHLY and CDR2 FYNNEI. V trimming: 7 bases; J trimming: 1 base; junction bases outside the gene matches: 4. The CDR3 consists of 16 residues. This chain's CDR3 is CASTQGLAGGTDTQYF. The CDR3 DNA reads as TGTGCCAGCACCCAGGGACTAGCGGGAGGCACAGATACGCAGTATTTT.

The CDR3 DNA sequence: TGCGCCAGCAGCTTGGCCGGCGGGGGAGCGGATCAAGAGACCCAGTACTTC. It codes for CASSLAGGGADQETQYF. The chain couples TRBV5-1 to TRBJ2-5; TRBD2 matches at 7 bases. CDR1 is SGHRS and CDR2 is YFSETQ in the germline V gene. The CDR3 sequence is 17 residues long. The junction had 10 bases not matched to a gene; V was cut back by 0 bases and J by 2 bases.

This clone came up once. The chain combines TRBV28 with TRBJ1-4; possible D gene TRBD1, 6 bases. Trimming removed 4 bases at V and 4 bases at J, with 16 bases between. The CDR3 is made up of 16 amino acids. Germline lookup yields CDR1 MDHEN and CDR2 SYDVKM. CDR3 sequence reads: CASSSQQTGLNEKLFF. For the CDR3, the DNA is TGTGCCAGCAGTTCCCAACAGACAGGCCTTAATGAAAAACTGTTTTTT.

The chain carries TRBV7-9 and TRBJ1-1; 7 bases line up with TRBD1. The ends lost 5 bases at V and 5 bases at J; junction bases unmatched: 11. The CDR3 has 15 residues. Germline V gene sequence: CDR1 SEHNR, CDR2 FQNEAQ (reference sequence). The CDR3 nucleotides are TGTGCCAGCAGCCCTGACAGGGCATCGGGTACTGAAGCTTTCTTT. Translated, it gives CASSPDRASGTEAFF.